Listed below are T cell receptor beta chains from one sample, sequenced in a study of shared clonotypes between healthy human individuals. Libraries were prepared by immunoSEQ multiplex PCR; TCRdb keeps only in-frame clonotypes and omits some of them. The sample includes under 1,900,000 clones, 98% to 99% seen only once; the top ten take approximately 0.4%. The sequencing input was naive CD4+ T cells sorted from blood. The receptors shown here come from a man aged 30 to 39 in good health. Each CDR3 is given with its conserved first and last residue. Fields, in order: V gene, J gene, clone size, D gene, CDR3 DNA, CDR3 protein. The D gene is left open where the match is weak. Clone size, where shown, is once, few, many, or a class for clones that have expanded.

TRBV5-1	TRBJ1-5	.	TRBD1	TGCGCCAGCAGCCCCGGGACAGGAGGTACCAATCAGCCCCAGCATTTT	CASSPGTGGTNQPQHF
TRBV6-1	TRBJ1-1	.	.	TGTGCCAGCAGTATGGTCAGGGCCACTGAAGCTTTCTTT	CASSMVRATEAFF
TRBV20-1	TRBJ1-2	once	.	TGCAGTGCTAGAGACCCTGGGGCAGACACCTTC	CSARDPGADTF
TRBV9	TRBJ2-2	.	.	TGTGCCAGCAACGTCTGGGGGACATGGAACACCGGGGAGCTGTTTTTT	CASNVWGTWNTGELFF
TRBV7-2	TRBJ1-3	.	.	TGTGCCAGCAGCCCTTTGGCTGGAAACACCATATATTTT	CASSPLAGNTIYF
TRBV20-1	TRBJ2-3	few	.	TGCAGTGCTAGTCGGGATACGCAGTATTTT	CSASRDTQYF
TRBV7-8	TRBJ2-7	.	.	TGTGCCAGCAGCTTAGCGCGGTCTGGGGCATTCTCCTACGAGCAGTACTTC	CASSLARSGAFSYEQYF
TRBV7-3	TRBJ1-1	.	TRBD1	TGTGCCAGCAGCGTCACAGGGGGCACTGAAGCTTTCTTT	CASSVTGGTEAFF
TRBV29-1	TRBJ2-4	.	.	TGCAGCGTTGCCGATCGCAGGGTCGAGAACATTCAGTACTTC	CSVADRRVENIQYF
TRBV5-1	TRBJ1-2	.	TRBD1	TGCGCCAGCACGCCGGGCGGGGACAGAGCTAACTATGGCTACACCTTC	CASTPGGDRANYGYTF
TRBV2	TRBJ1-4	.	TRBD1	TGTGCCAGCAGCGACAGGGGGGAAGAAAAACTGTTTTTT	CASSDRGEEKLFF
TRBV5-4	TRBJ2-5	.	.	TGTGCCAGCAGTCCGCCCCTGGGATCCCAAGAGACCCAGTACTTC	CASSPPLGSQETQYF
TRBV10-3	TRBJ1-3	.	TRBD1	TGTGCCATCAGCAAAACAGGGGGCCAAACTGGAAACACCATATATTTT	CAISKTGGQTGNTIYF
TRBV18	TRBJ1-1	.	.	TGTGCCAGCTCACAAAGCAAACAGGGGAACACTGAAGCTTTCTTT	CASSQSKQGNTEAFF
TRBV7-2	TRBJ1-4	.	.	TGTGCCAGCAGCCCTACCTACAGATTGCATGAAAAACTGTTTTTT	CASSPTYRLHEKLFF
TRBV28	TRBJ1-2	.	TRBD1	TGTGCCAGCAGGCAGGGGGCGCGTATACATGGCTACACCTTC	CASRQGARIHGYTF
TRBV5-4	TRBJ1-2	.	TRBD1	TGTGCCAGCAGATTAGACAGGGGTTATAATGGCTACACCTTC	CASRLDRGYNGYTF
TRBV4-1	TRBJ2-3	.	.	TGCGCCAGCAGCAGGACAGAGATTAGCACAGATACGCAGTATTTT	CASSRTEISTDTQYF
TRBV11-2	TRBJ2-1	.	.	TGTGCCAGCAGCTCTGGGGGGACAGCAGCTTACAATGAGCAGTTCTTC	CASSSGGTAAYNEQFF
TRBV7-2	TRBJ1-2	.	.	TGTGCCAGCAGCCGAGGACGGCCGCTCTATGGCTACACCTTC	CASSRGRPLYGYTF
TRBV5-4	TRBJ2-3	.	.	TGTGCCAGTAAGGAGGACCAGGGAGATACGCAGTATTTT	CASKEDQGDTQYF
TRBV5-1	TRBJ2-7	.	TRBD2	TGCGCCAGCAGCTTGGCGGCTAGCGGGAGGCCCGCCTACGAGCAGTACTTC	CASSLAASGRPAYEQYF
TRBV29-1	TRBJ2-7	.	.	TGCAGCGTTGAAGACGAAGCGCCAGGGGTTCGGGAGCAGTACTTC	CSVEDEAPGVREQYF
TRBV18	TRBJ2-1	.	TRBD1	TGTGCCAGCTCACCAGGGACAGTCGAGCAGTTCTTC	CASSPGTVEQFF
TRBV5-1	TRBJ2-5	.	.	TGCGCCAGCAGCTCCACCCCACGGGGCCAAGAGACCCAGTACTTC	CASSSTPRGQETQYF
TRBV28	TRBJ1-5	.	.	TGTGCCAGCAGTTTCCTGGCAGGGTTTCGCCAGCCCCAGCATTTT	CASSFLAGFRQPQHF